Listed below are T cell receptor beta chains from one sample, sequenced in a study of cytomegalovirus exposure and HLA in healthy donors. Generated by immunoSEQ multiplex PCR, the TCRdb table keeps only in-frame clones and is missing some. The data hold about 140,000 clones, with roughly 78% observed a single time. Sequencing was performed on PBMCs. Receptors were obtained from a female donor in good health and CMV-seronegative. CDR3s include the opening cysteine and the closing phenylalanine or tryptophan. Each record gives: D gene, J gene, clone size, V gene, CDR3 DNA, CDR3 protein. The D gene is left open where the match is weak. Rows give clone size only sometimes, using once, few, many, or a class for an expanded clone.

D gene: TRBD1
J gene: TRBJ2-3
clone size: -
V gene: TRBV18
CDR3 DNA: TGTGCCAGCTCACCTCCATCAGGGGGCAGAGATACGCAGTATTTT
CDR3 protein: CASSPPSGGRDTQYF

D gene: -
J gene: TRBJ2-2
clone size: -
V gene: TRBV4-2
CDR3 DNA: TGTGCCAGCAGCCAAGATAGACAGGGAGGCGGGGAGCTGTTTTTT
CDR3 protein: CASSQDRQGGGELFF

D gene: TRBD2
J gene: TRBJ2-3
clone size: -
V gene: TRBV4-3
CDR3 DNA: TGCGCCAGCAGCCAAGATTGGGGGCGGGGGGGCTGGGATACGCAGTATTTT
CDR3 protein: CASSQDWGRGGWDTQYF

D gene: -
J gene: TRBJ2-7
clone size: -
V gene: TRBV18
CDR3 DNA: TGTGCCAGCTCACCACGTCAGGGGGCTACAAACCTAGCGGCGTTTATGCGCGAGCAGTACTTC
CDR3 protein: CASSPRQGATNLAAFMREQYF

D gene: TRBD2
J gene: TRBJ2-1
clone size: -
V gene: TRBV5-1
CDR3 DNA: TGCGCCAGCAGCTTGGGCACGACTAGCACAACCTACAATGAGCAGTTCTTC
CDR3 protein: CASSLGTTSTTYNEQFF

D gene: TRBD1
J gene: TRBJ1-1
clone size: -
V gene: TRBV7-2
CDR3 DNA: TGTGCCAGCAGCCCCATGGGACAGGGGGAGAACACTGAAGCTTTCTTT
CDR3 protein: CASSPMGQGENTEAFF

D gene: TRBD1
J gene: TRBJ2-3
clone size: -
V gene: TRBV14
CDR3 DNA: TGTGCCAGCAGCCATCGGACAGGGGCGGGAGATACGCAGTATTTT
CDR3 protein: CASSHRTGAGDTQYF

D gene: TRBD1
J gene: TRBJ2-7
clone size: -
V gene: TRBV5-1
CDR3 DNA: TGCGCCAGCAGCTCCCTCGGGACAGGGTTTCACGAGCAGTACTTC
CDR3 protein: CASSSLGTGFHEQYF

D gene: -
J gene: TRBJ2-7
clone size: -
V gene: TRBV2
CDR3 DNA: TGTGCCAGCTCCTTGGTAGCCTCCAAACGCGAGCAGTACTTC
CDR3 protein: CASSLVASKREQYF

D gene: TRBD1
J gene: TRBJ2-7
clone size: -
V gene: TRBV7-2
CDR3 DNA: TGTGCCAGCAGCTTGACAGGGGGCTACGAGCAGTACTTC
CDR3 protein: CASSLTGGYEQYF

D gene: -
J gene: TRBJ1-2
clone size: -
V gene: TRBV29-1
CDR3 DNA: TGCAGCGTTGACCTGGGGAGGGACGTCTACTATGGCTACACCTTC
CDR3 protein: CSVDLGRDVYYGYTF

D gene: TRBD2
J gene: TRBJ2-5
clone size: -
V gene: TRBV9
CDR3 DNA: TGTGCCAGCAGCGTAGGGCTAGCGGGGGGCGGGGAGACCCAGTACTTC
CDR3 protein: CASSVGLAGGGETQYF

D gene: -
J gene: TRBJ2-5
clone size: -
V gene: TRBV19
CDR3 DNA: TGTGCCAGTAGTATGGGAGTGATCCAAGAGACCCAGTACTTC
CDR3 protein: CASSMGVIQETQYF

D gene: -
J gene: TRBJ1-6
clone size: -
V gene: TRBV9
CDR3 DNA: TGTGCCAGCAGCGTAGAACCGTTCACCAACTATAATAATTCACCCCTCCACTTT
CDR3 protein: CASSVEPFTNYNNSPLHF

D gene: -
J gene: TRBJ1-2
clone size: -
V gene: TRBV25-1
CDR3 DNA: TGTGCCAGCAGCTCGGTTGGGGGCCACTATGGCTACACCTTC
CDR3 protein: CASSSVGGHYGYTF

D gene: TRBD2
J gene: TRBJ2-5
clone size: -
V gene: TRBV9
CDR3 DNA: TGTGCCAGCAGCCTTGGACTAGCGGAAGAGACCCAGTACTTC
CDR3 protein: CASSLGLAEETQYF

D gene: TRBD1
J gene: TRBJ1-4
clone size: -
V gene: TRBV5-4
CDR3 DNA: TGTGCCAGCAGCTTGGGCGGGGGACAGGGTGTTGAAAAACTGTTTTTT
CDR3 protein: CASSLGGGQGVEKLFF

D gene: -
J gene: TRBJ1-2
clone size: -
V gene: TRBV9
CDR3 DNA: TGTGCCAGCAGCGTAGCTCCCACAGGGATTGACTATGGCTACACCTTC
CDR3 protein: CASSVAPTGIDYGYTF

D gene: TRBD2
J gene: TRBJ2-3
clone size: once
V gene: TRBV19
CDR3 DNA: TGTGCCAGTAGTACAATAGCGGGGGCCACAGATACGCAGTATTTT
CDR3 protein: CASSTIAGATDTQYF

D gene: TRBD2
J gene: TRBJ2-7
clone size: few
V gene: TRBV6-5
CDR3 DNA: TGTGCCAGCAGAAGCGGGAGGTACCTTGGCGAGCAGTACTTC
CDR3 protein: CASRSGRYLGEQYF

D gene: -
J gene: TRBJ2-7
clone size: -
V gene: TRBV6-1
CDR3 DNA: TGTGCCAGCAGTCACACTAGTATCCTCTACGAGCAGTACTTC
CDR3 protein: CASSHTSILYEQYF

D gene: TRBD1
J gene: TRBJ1-6
clone size: -
V gene: TRBV4-1
CDR3 DNA: TGCGCCAGCAGCCCAGGGACAGTTAATTCACCCCTCCACTTT
CDR3 protein: CASSPGTVNSPLHF

D gene: -
J gene: TRBJ1-1
clone size: -
V gene: TRBV19
CDR3 DNA: TGTGCCAGTAGTATAGGCAGGCGTGAAGCTTTCTTT
CDR3 protein: CASSIGRREAFF

D gene: TRBD2
J gene: TRBJ2-3
clone size: -
V gene: TRBV7-2
CDR3 DNA: TGTGCCAGCAGCTTTGGACTAGCGGGGGGGACAGATACGCAGTATTTT
CDR3 protein: CASSFGLAGGTDTQYF

D gene: TRBD2
J gene: TRBJ2-7
clone size: -
V gene: TRBV6-1
CDR3 DNA: TGTGCCAGCAGTGTAACTAGCGGGAGGATGAGCTCCTACGAGCAGTACTTC
CDR3 protein: CASSVTSGRMSSYEQYF

D gene: -
J gene: TRBJ1-3
clone size: few
V gene: TRBV15
CDR3 DNA: TGTGCCACCAGCAGAGGAGGGCATTCTGGAAACACCATATATTTT
CDR3 protein: CATSRGGHSGNTIYF

D gene: -
J gene: TRBJ2-3
clone size: -
V gene: TRBV27
CDR3 DNA: TGTGCCAGCAGTTTAAGCGGCACAGATACGCAGTATTTT
CDR3 protein: CASSLSGTDTQYF

D gene: -
J gene: TRBJ1-6
clone size: -
V gene: TRBV30
CDR3 DNA: TGTGCCTGGAGGACGGGACTCAATTCACCCCTCCACTTT
CDR3 protein: CAWRTGLNSPLHF

D gene: -
J gene: TRBJ2-5
clone size: -
V gene: TRBV6-5
CDR3 DNA: TGTGCCAGCAGTTACTCCTACAGCCAAGAGACCCAGTACTTC
CDR3 protein: CASSYSYSQETQYF

D gene: TRBD2
J gene: TRBJ2-7
clone size: -
V gene: TRBV7-9
CDR3 DNA: TGTGCCAGCAGCTTAAGCTTGGGCGGGGGGCGCGAGCAGTACTTC
CDR3 protein: CASSLSLGGGREQYF

D gene: TRBD2
J gene: TRBJ2-2
clone size: -
V gene: TRBV9
CDR3 DNA: TGTGCCAGCAGCGTAACTAGCGGGAGTCCCACCGGGGAGCTGTTTTTT
CDR3 protein: CASSVTSGSPTGELFF

D gene: -
J gene: TRBJ2-1
clone size: -
V gene: TRBV2
CDR3 DNA: TGTGCCAGAAATACAGGGATTCGGAATGAGCAGTTCTTC
CDR3 protein: CARNTGIRNEQFF

D gene: TRBD1
J gene: TRBJ2-5
clone size: -
V gene: TRBV5-1
CDR3 DNA: TGCGCCAGCAACTGGGGGGACAGGGGTTTTCAGGAGACCCAGTACTTC
CDR3 protein: CASNWGDRGFQETQYF

D gene: TRBD1
J gene: TRBJ1-6
clone size: -
V gene: TRBV4-2
CDR3 DNA: TGTGCCAGCAGCCAAGATCTGGACAGGGTTTCACCCCTCCACTTT
CDR3 protein: CASSQDLDRVSPLHF

D gene: -
J gene: TRBJ1-2
clone size: -
V gene: TRBV30
CDR3 DNA: TGTGCCTGGAGAAATACTCCGGGAGGGTATGGCTACACCTTC
CDR3 protein: CAWRNTPGGYGYTF

D gene: -
J gene: TRBJ1-6
clone size: few
V gene: TRBV2
CDR3 DNA: TGTGCCAGCAGTAAGACAGGAATCTATAATTCACCCCTCCACTTT
CDR3 protein: CASSKTGIYNSPLHF

D gene: -
J gene: TRBJ1-5
clone size: -
V gene: TRBV10-3
CDR3 DNA: TGTGCCTCCCGGGAGTATAGCAATCAGCCCCAGCATTTT
CDR3 protein: CASREYSNQPQHF

D gene: -
J gene: TRBJ2-1
clone size: -
V gene: TRBV15
CDR3 DNA: TGTGCCACCAGCAGGGGACTGGACCCCTACAATGAGCAGTTCTTC
CDR3 protein: CATSRGLDPYNEQFF

D gene: -
J gene: TRBJ2-3
clone size: -
V gene: TRBV5-1
CDR3 DNA: TGCGCCAGCAGCTTGGACAGGAACCCAGATACGCAGTATTTT
CDR3 protein: CASSLDRNPDTQYF

D gene: -
J gene: TRBJ1-4
clone size: -
V gene: TRBV15
CDR3 DNA: TGTGCCACCAGCAGAGATTTCGGGGGACGGAATGAAAAACTGTTTTTT
CDR3 protein: CATSRDFGGRNEKLFF

D gene: TRBD1
J gene: TRBJ1-2
clone size: -
V gene: TRBV2
CDR3 DNA: TGTGCCAGCAAGGCCGGGACAGGGGGCAGCTATGGCTACACCTTC
CDR3 protein: CASKAGTGGSYGYTF

D gene: -
J gene: TRBJ2-2
clone size: -
V gene: TRBV4-1
CDR3 DNA: TGTGCCAGCAGCCACCTTGACGGGGACACCGGGGAGCTGTTTTTT
CDR3 protein: CASSHLDGDTGELFF

D gene: -
J gene: TRBJ1-1
clone size: -
V gene: TRBV27
CDR3 DNA: TGTGCCAGCAGTCCGTACTTCCCACTCATGATGAACACTGAAGCTTTCTTT
CDR3 protein: CASSPYFPLMMNTEAFF

D gene: TRBD1
J gene: TRBJ2-2
clone size: -
V gene: TRBV19
CDR3 DNA: TGTGCCAGTAGCCCGGGACAGGGGTTTCCCGGGGAGCTGTTTTTT
CDR3 protein: CASSPGQGFPGELFF

D gene: TRBD1
J gene: TRBJ1-3
clone size: -
V gene: TRBV28
CDR3 DNA: TGTGCCAGCAGTTCCCAAACAGGGACAGGTCGAAACACCATATATTTT
CDR3 protein: CASSSQTGTGRNTIYF